This TCR beta chain was captured by sequencing in a study of shared clonotypes between healthy human individuals. Findings of the study overall: On the whole, naive subsets had larger estimated richness than memory subsets had. Approximately 4.5% was the fraction of naive CD4 clonotypes found shared across a few donors.

V lost 3 bases and J 0 bases, leaving 12 bases between the germline ends. Germline-derived CDR1 and CDR2 are SGDLS and YYNGEE. CDR3 size: 15 residues. For this clone: Its target is unknown.

The naive CD8 fraction comprised CD45RO-negative cells positively selected for CCR7 and excluded terminally differentiated effector memory CD45RA+ cells. Per the authors' pipeline: Junction-only immunoSEQ data arrived without quality scores, meaning filtering differed. Sequencing used immunoSEQ multiplex PCR; TCRdb keeps in-frame clones, though not all of them. From that table come the V and J calls and clone size; the DNA was used to work out D and trimming. The sample yields roughly 2 million clones, about 94% seen once. Sample: naive CD8+ T cells sorted from blood. The gene calls are TRBV9 and TRBJ1-2; D unclear. The receptor comes from a man aged 18 to 30 in good health. CDR3 in amino acids: CASSGADLANYGYTF. The CDR3, as DNA: TGTGCCAGCAGCGGGGCGGACCTAGCTAACTATGGCTACACCTTC.